This T cell receptor (beta chain) was identified in a study of T cells in Graves' hyperthyroidism and ophthalmopathy. Overall study: Peripheral blood sampling occurred at initial diagnosis, before any treatment. General study results and limits: A model of 13 V-J pairs discriminated ophthalmopathy from stable hyperthyroidism.

This clonotype showed up many times. Its target is unknown. An absence of ophthalmopathy progression within 18 months meant stable Graves' hyperthyroidism. In patients aged 18 to 65, hyperthyroidism was newly diagnosed, with duration under 2 months. The CDR3 sequence is 13 residues long. CDR1 is GTSNPN, CDR2 SVGIG, per germline (reference sequence). Trimming left V 4 bases short and J 6 bases short, with 16 bases between. It was RNA transcripts that yielded the amplified TCR beta CDR3 regions. A set of HTBI primers served as the primers for a first-round RT-PCR of the TCR CDR3. TCRdb ran MiXCR on the multiplex PCR reads and lists one entry per CDR3 protein. The sample lists roughly 380,000 distinct CDR3 sequences; approximately 14% were seen once.

The rearrangement uses TRBV30 and TRBJ2-7; D remains ambiguous. The source of this sequence is a woman in her sixties or seventies with Graves' hyperthyroidism. Sequencing was performed on blood. CDR3 residues: CAWTPRWASEQYF. The CDR3 DNA reads TGTGCCTGGACCCCCAGGTGGGCTAGCGAGCAGTACTTC.